These 30 T cell receptor beta chains originate from one sample sequenced in a study of T-cell memory formation after mild COVID-19. TCRdb re-derived calls from the 5' RACE reads in MiXCR, one entry per CDR3 protein. The profile covers roughly 400,000 distinct CDR3 sequences, with roughly 15% appearing a single time and around a fifth taken by the ten largest. The source material was PBMCs or a T cell subset sorted from them (not recorded which). The receptors shown here come from a man between 18 and 35 years old who had mild COVID-19 (a few samples of this study predate the infection). Cell type and time point are not known.

This chain connects TRBV29-1 to TRBJ1-2; unclear D gene. The CDR3 contains 12 residues. The V end lost 3 bases, the J end lost 7 bases, and 12 bases lay between the germline ends. The germline V gene encodes CDR1 SQVTM and CDR2 ANQGSEA. CDR3 DNA sequence: TGCAGCGTTGATACGGCGAGCGTTGGCTACACCTTC. Its protein is CSVDTASVGYTF.

This clonotype was seen more than once but under ten times. The V and J genes are TRBV4-1 and TRBJ2-7; no firm D call. The CDR3 is 13 amino acids. Trimming shortened V by 1 base and J by 7 bases, and 11 bases separated the two germline ends. In germline, CDR1 is MGHRA, CDR2 YSYEKL. The DNA of the CDR3 is TGCGCCAGCAGCCAAGTGGCTCTGGGGGAGCAGTACTTC. Protein product: CASSQVALGEQYF.

The CDR3 coding sequence is TGTGCCACCAGTGATGTGCGGACTAGCGGCAATGAGCAGTTCTTC. This gives the protein CATSDVRTSGNEQFF. This chain links TRBV24-1 with TRBJ2-1; 10 bases match TRBD2. The CDR3 is 15 residues long. Germline V gene data show CDR1 as KGHDR and CDR2 as SFDVKD. The J segment lost 6 bases and the V segment lost 3 bases, leaving 4 bases of the junction unmatched.

The CDR3 region has the DNA TGTGCCAGCAGGATACTCGGGACAGGGACCTACAATGAGCAGTTCTTC. The encoded protein is CASRILGTGTYNEQFF. V and J are TRBV11-2 and TRBJ2-1; TRBD1 aligns across 9 bases. This CDR3 is built from 16 residues. V gave up 6 bases and J gave up 2 bases; unmatched junction bases: 8. Germline lookup yields CDR1 SGHAT and CDR2 FQNNGV.

This clonotype showed up just a few times. The chain uses TRBV5-1 and TRBJ2-7; 7 nucleotides agree with TRBD1. The CDR3 runs 13 residues. Per the germline V gene, CDR1 is SGHRS and CDR2 is YFSETQ. J lost 2 bases, V lost 7 bases, and 6 bases had no gene match. Here the CDR3 DNA reads TGCGCCAGCGGCCGGGACAGAGCCTACGAGCAGTACTTC. It yields the protein CASGRDRAYEQYF. Full variable domain (outside the CDR3, taken from reference TRBV5-1 and TRBJ2-7): KAGVTQTPRYLIKTRGQQVTLSCSPISGHRSVSWYQQTPGQGLQFLFEYFSETQRNKGNFPGRFSGRQFSNSRSEMNVSTLELGDSALYLCASGRDRAYEQYFGPGTRLTVT.

This clonotype has a handful of counts. This rearrangement joins TRBV5-1 to TRBJ2-7; perhaps TRBD1 as D (5 bases). The CDR3 contains 14 residues. V shed 0 bases and J shed 4 bases, with 11 bases lying between them. Germline CDR1 is SGHRS and CDR2 is YFSETQ. The CDR3 region is CASSLGLGAYEQYV. The DNA of the CDR3 is TGCGCCAGCAGCTTGGGCCTTGGGGCATACGAGCAGTACGTC.

This clonotype showed up many times. The chain employs TRBV25-1 and TRBJ2-7, with D perhaps assigned TRBD1 or TRBD2 (5 bases each). CDR1 MGHDK and CDR2 SYGVNS come from the germline V gene. Trimming left V 5 bases short and J 9 bases short, with 11 bases between. This CDR3 has 11 amino acids. CDR3 sequence (DNA): TGTGCCAGCAGTATGGGGGTATTGCAGTACGTC. Protein sequence: CASSMGVLQYV.

This clonotype was detected a few times. V usage is TRBV20-1 and J usage is TRBJ2-5, with 10 bases that match TRBD2. CDR1 is DFQATT, CDR2 SNEGSKA, per germline (reference sequence). The CDR3 is made up of 13 amino acids. The CDR3 sequence: CSGGTSVQETQYF. The DNA of the CDR3 is TGCAGCGGAGGGACTAGCGTACAAGAGACCCAGTACTTC.

The rearrangement links TRBV2 to TRBJ1-6; D gene uncertain. The V end was cut by 6 bases, the J end by 0 bases, with 12 bases between. Germline CDR1 is SNHLY and CDR2 is FYNNEI. This CDR3 region has 16 residues. CDR3: CASRVGSSSYNSPLHF. As DNA, the CDR3 is TGTGCCAGCAGGGTCGGCTCCAGCTCCTATAATTCACCCCTCCACTTT.

This chain connects TRBV7-3 to TRBJ2-7; possibly TRBD1 for D (6 bases). CDR3 length: 15 amino acids. The germline V gene encodes CDR1 SGHTA and CDR2 FQGTGA. Between the trimmed V and J ends, which lost 1 base and 3 bases, there was a span of 13 bases. CDR3 protein: CASSLRAGEDYEQYF. The CDR3 nucleotides read TGTGCCAGCAGCTTAAGGGCAGGGGAAGACTACGAGCAGTACTTC.

The chain has TRBV20-1 and TRBJ2-7, with 9 bases that match TRBD2. Trimming removed 6 bases from V and 1 base from J; junction bases left unmatched: 13. The germline V gene has CDR1 DFQATT and CDR2 SNEGSKA (reference sequence). This CDR3 has 16 residues. CDR3 sequence reads: CSAPLASGVLSYEQYF. As DNA, the CDR3 is TGCAGTGCCCCTTTAGCTAGCGGGGTCCTTTCCTACGAGCAGTACTTC.

This sequence joins TRBV7-9 and TRBJ2-2; D tentatively reads TRBD1 or TRBD2 (5 bases each). Germline CDR1 is SEHNR and CDR2 is FQNEAQ (reference sequence). CDR3 length: 14 residues. V lost 6 bases, J lost 5 bases, and 13 bases lay in between. This CDR3 is CASRPGASTGELFF. The CDR3 DNA reads as TGTGCCAGCAGACCCGGGGCTTCGACCGGGGAGCTGTTTTTT.

The table lists this clonotype with many counts. J is TRBJ2-7 and V is TRBV5-1, with D hard to call. This CDR3 is built from 14 residues. V lost 2 bases, J lost 4 bases, and 13 bases lay in between. Germline CDR1 and CDR2: SGHRS and YFSETQ. This CDR3 is CASSLSPGQYEQYV. In DNA form, the CDR3 reads TGCGCCAGCAGCTTAAGTCCCGGGCAGTACGAGCAGTACGTC.

There are many counts of this clonotype. This chain uses TRBV6-6 with TRBJ2-7, with D possibly being TRBD1 (6 bases). V lost 3 bases to trimming and J lost 4 bases, with 13 bases between them. Germline V gives CDR1 MNHNY, CDR2 SVGAGI (reference sequence). The CDR3 is made up of 14 amino acids. The DNA for the CDR3 is TGTGCCAGCAGTTATGGCCAGGACAGATACGAGCAGTACTTC. This translates into CASSYGQDRYEQYF.

This clonotype has just a few counts. The chain has TRBV7-2 and TRBJ2-2; 8 bases align to TRBD1. From germline, CDR1 is SGHTA and CDR2 FQGNSA. CDR3 size: 15 residues. V was clipped by 3 bases and J by 5 bases; unmatched bases: 5. CDR3 in amino acids: CASSFWTGSTGELFF. Written as DNA, the CDR3 is TGTGCCAGCAGCTTCTGGACAGGGTCGACCGGGGAGCTGTTTTTT.

This clonotype came up a few times. V usage is TRBV28 and J usage is TRBJ2-7; tentatively, D is TRBD2 (5 bases). Germline V lookup: CDR1 MDHEN, CDR2 SYDVKM. The CDR3 length is 14 residues. V shed 2 bases and J shed 0 bases, with 8 bases lying between them. DNA of the CDR3: TGTGCCAGCAGTTTACGGGGAACCTCCTACGAGCAGTACGTC. The encoded protein is CASSLRGTSYEQYV.

The chain employs TRBV12-3 or TRBV12-4 and TRBJ2-7; D not certain. The CDR3 covers 13 residues. Deletions cut 5 bases from V and 0 bases from J, with 8 bases between. As DNA, the CDR3 is TGTGCCAGCAGTGTCGAGCACTCCTACGAGCAGTACGTC. This sequence encodes CASSVEHSYEQYV.

This clonotype was seen a few times. V gene TRBV4-3 combines with J gene TRBJ2-3; 12 positions agree with TRBD2. Germline V gene sequence: CDR1 LGHNA, CDR2 YSLEER. J gave up 6 bases and V 2 bases, and 9 bases lay outside the gene matches. The CDR3 contains 17 residues. Written as DNA, the CDR3 is TGCGCCAGCAGCCAACAGGGGCTAGCGGGGGGGCAGGATACGCAGTATTTT. Its translation: CASSQQGLAGGQDTQYF.

In this sample, this clonotype turned up a few times. The chain couples TRBV5-1 to TRBJ1-1, with a tentative D call TRBD1 (6 bases). Trimming stripped 0 bases from V and 0 bases from J, with 15 bases between. The germline CDR1 and CDR2 sequences are SGHRS and YFSETQ. The CDR3 is 17 amino acids. This chain's CDR3 is CASSLGTGGRMNTEAFF. CDR3 sequence (DNA): TGCGCCAGCAGCTTGGGGACGGGGGGGCGAATGAACACTGAAGCTTTCTTT.

This clonotype was seen repeatedly, ten times or more. J is TRBJ1-1 and V is TRBV7-9, with D maybe TRBD1 (6 bases). The V and J ends lost 4 bases and 5 bases respectively, with 17 bases between them. CDR1 SEHNR and CDR2 FQNEAQ come from the germline V gene (reference sequence). The CDR3 spans 15 residues. The CDR3 region has the DNA TGTGCCAGCAGCTCTCGGGGGGGCCGGTGGACTGAAGCTTTCTTT. Protein product: CASSSRGGRWTEAFF.

This clonotype was picked up a small number of times. The chain uses TRBV6-6 and TRBJ1-2; TRBD1 might be the D (6 bases). Germline CDR1 reads MNHNY; CDR2 reads SVGAGI (reference sequence). The CDR3 totals 15 residues. The ends were cut back, 5 bases at V and 3 bases at J, with 16 bases in the middle. As DNA, the CDR3 is TGTGCCAGCAGTCAAGCGAGACAGGAACACTATGGCTACACCTTC. Protein sequence: CASSQARQEHYGYTF.

The chain uses TRBV11-2 and TRBJ2-3; unclear D gene. The V gene's germline CDR1 is SGHAT and CDR2 FQNNGV. Trimming pared 0 bases from V and 2 bases from J, leaving 12 bases between. The CDR3 has 16 amino acids. CDR3 residues: CASSLDRQLPTDTQYF. The CDR3 nucleotides read TGTGCCAGCAGCTTAGATCGTCAGCTACCCACAGATACGCAGTATTTT.

In its sample, this clonotype was seen many times. The gene calls are TRBV7-9 and TRBJ2-5; tentatively, D is TRBD1 or TRBD2 (6 bases each). This CDR3 spans 15 amino acids. Germline V gene lookup returns CDR1 SEHNR and CDR2 FQNEAQ (reference sequence). Trimming shortened V by 4 bases and J by 5 bases, and 17 bases separated the two germline ends. CDR3 sequence (DNA): TGTGCCAGCAGCTCCCAAAGGGGGGCCGGGGAGACCCAGTACTTC. Protein: CASSSQRGAGETQYF.

The table lists this clonotype with a few counts. This chain joins TRBV12-3 or TRBV12-4 and TRBJ2-3; 10 positions agree with TRBD2. This CDR3 region has 13 residues. V was clipped by 11 bases and J by 2 bases; unmatched bases: 4. The CDR3 DNA sequence: TGTGCCTCCCTAGCGGGGGCCACAGATACGCAGTATTTT. Translated: CASLAGATDTQYF.

The rearrangement links TRBV20-1 to TRBJ1-1; D unresolved. The length of the CDR3 is 14 residues. Trimming cost V 6 bases and J 0 bases, with 14 bases left between them. Germline CDR1 reads DFQATT; CDR2 reads SNEGSKA (reference sequence). CDR3 sequence reads: CSAPLSGLNTEAFF. The DNA of the CDR3 is TGCAGTGCCCCTCTTTCAGGACTGAACACTGAAGCTTTCTTT.

This clonotype occurred a few times. V and J are TRBV10-2 and TRBJ2-3; D remains unclear. Between the trimmed V and J ends, which lost 9 bases and 4 bases, there was a span of 11 bases. CDR3 length: 12 amino acids. CDR1 and CDR2 (germline): WSHSY, SAAADI. CDR3 DNA: TGCGCCAGTAGTCAGAGTTCAGATACGCAGTATTTT. This codes for CASSQSSDTQYF.

This clonotype turned up a few times. V usage is TRBV7-9 and J usage is TRBJ1-2, with D uncertain. Germline V gene lookup returns CDR1 SEHNR and CDR2 FQNEAQ (reference sequence). Trimming pared 5 bases from V and 8 bases from J, leaving 6 bases between. The CDR3 contains 10 residues. CDR3: CASSPHGYTF. CDR3 in DNA: TGTGCCAGCAGCCCCCACGGCTACACCTTC.

This clonotype has a handful of counts. The rearrangement links TRBV4-3 to TRBJ2-3; D perhaps matches TRBD2 (5 bases). The CDR3 covers 17 residues. Germline V gene data show CDR1 as LGHNA and CDR2 as YSLEER. V lost 0 bases and J lost 2, with 15 bases in between. The DNA for the CDR3 is TGCGCCAGCAGCCAAGATTTCGTCGGACTCAACACAGATACGCAGTATTTT. Translating gives CASSQDFVGLNTDTQYF.

The V gene is TRBV5-4, the J gene TRBJ2-7; 8 nucleotides agree with TRBD1. Trimming took 3 bases from V and 4 from J; bases not matched to a gene: 6. The CDR3 sequence is 14 residues long. Germline V gene sequence: CDR1 SGHNT, CDR2 YYREEE (reference sequence). The CDR3 DNA reads as TGTGCCAGCAGCTCCGGTCAGGGGGCTTACGAGCAGTACTTC. Translation: CASSSGQGAYEQYF.

V is TRBV10-2 and J is TRBJ1-5; a possible D gene is TRBD1 (5 bases). The V gene lost 3 bases and the J gene lost 6 bases, with 9 bases spanning the gap. The V gene's germline CDR1 is WSHSY and CDR2 SAAADI. The CDR3 runs 13 residues. This CDR3 is CASSEGRGQPQHF. In DNA form, the CDR3 reads TGCGCCAGCAGTGAAGGGAGGGGTCAGCCCCAGCATTTT.